This T cell receptor beta chain was sequenced for a study of T cells expressing NK-cell markers. Looking at the study overall: TCR beta repertoires came from sorted CD3+CD56+NKG2C+, CD3+CD56+NKG2C- and CD3+CD56-NKG2C+ T cells.

From germline, CDR1 is SGHRS and CDR2 YFSETQ. The CDR3 is made up of 17 amino acids. General study results and limits: Whether expanded NKG2C+ T cell clones recognized HCMV stayed uncertain. The dominant NKG2C+ clonotypes represented about 1.0-7.5% of CD8+ T cells in six donors.

What made the TCR beta cDNA was 5'RACE template switching with UMIs. TCRdb reprocessed the 5' RACE reads, with one entry per CDR3 protein and no DNA. This table holds about half a million distinct CDR3 sequences. About this clonotype itself: As yet, its antigen is unknown.

Material for sequencing was blood T cells: a sorted CD56 or NKG2C T cell subset, CD4+ or CD8+ T cells, or bulk PBMC T cells (not recorded which). The chain employs TRBV5-1 and TRBJ2-5; with no DNA, the TCRdb D assignment of TRBD1 cannot be verified. The clonotype comes from a woman aged 45-65 years in good health. The CDR3 loop reads CASSLAPGARGAETQYF.